The rows below give T cell receptor beta chains drawn from one sample of a study of control samples from healthy donors and cancer patients. Profiling relied on immunoSEQ multiplex PCR, and the TCRdb table lists in-frame clones only, not all of them. The sample records just over 150,000 clones, approximately 90% being singletons. The sample consisted of blood. Receptors originate from a man aged 30 to 39 in good health. Each CDR3 is given with its conserved first and last residue. The order of the fields is clone size, V gene, D gene, J gene, CDR3 DNA, CDR3 protein. D genes are given only for firm matches. For some rows the clone size is stated as once, few or many, or as a class when expanded; others skip it.

.,TRBV18,.,TRBJ2-1,TGTGCCAGCTCACCACCGGGGGTGAGATCCTACAATGAGCAGTTCTTC,CASSPPGVRSYNEQFF
.,TRBV11-2,TRBD1,TRBJ2-5,TGTGCCAGCAGCTTAACACACAGGGGGAAAGAGACCCAGTACTTC,CASSLTHRGKETQYF
.,TRBV9,.,TRBJ2-1,TGTGCCAGCAGCGTACGAGGTGGTCTTGAGCAGTTCTTC,CASSVRGGLEQFF
.,TRBV4-2,.,TRBJ2-5,TGTGCCAGCAGCCAGAACAGGGTTGAGACCCAGTACTTC,CASSQNRVETQYF
.,TRBV6-2/TRBV6-3,.,TRBJ1-1,TGTGCCAGCAGTTACCAGGGGCGCCCGAACACTGAAGCTTTCTTT,CASSYQGRPNTEAFF
once,TRBV7-3,TRBD1,TRBJ1-1,TGTGCCAGCAGCCCGGGACAGACAAACACTGAAGCTTTCTTT,CASSPGQTNTEAFF
.,TRBV27,.,TRBJ1-1,TGTGCCAGCAGTGTCAAGGAGAACACTGAAGCTTTCTTT,CASSVKENTEAFF
.,TRBV24-1,.,TRBJ2-6,TGTGCCACCAACCCGGGGGGACAATCTGGGGCCAACGTCCTGACTTTC,CATNPGGQSGANVLTF
.,TRBV5-1,.,TRBJ2-5,TGCGCCAGCAGCTTGGCCAAGACCAGGTACCAAGAGACCCAGTACTTC,CASSLAKTRYQETQYF
.,TRBV7-2,TRBD2,TRBJ2-3,TGTGCCAGCAGCTTAGTATGGGGAGCGGGGAGCACAGATACGCAGTATTTT,CASSLVWGAGSTDTQYF
.,TRBV4-1,.,TRBJ2-2,TGCGCCAGCAGACTTGGACAGCCGAACACCGGGGAGCTGTTTTTT,CASRLGQPNTGELFF
.,TRBV28,.,TRBJ2-3,TGTGCCAGCAGTTCAAGAGGCACAGATACGCAGTATTTT,CASSSRGTDTQYF
.,TRBV28,.,TRBJ2-1,TGTGCCAGCAGACCGAGGGACACCAACCCACGGGATGAGCAGTTCTTC,CASRPRDTNPRDEQFF
.,TRBV27,.,TRBJ2-2,TGTGCCAGCGGGGTCGCCGGGGAGCTGTTTTTT,CASGVAGELFF
.,TRBV15,.,TRBJ1-5,TGTGCCACCAGCGAGGGGGGTTTTCAGCCCCAGCATTTT,CATSEGGFQPQHF
once,TRBV27,.,TRBJ1-2,TGTGCCAGCAGTTTCGTATCAGGACCCTCAGAGGGCTACACCTTC,CASSFVSGPSEGYTF
.,TRBV5-6,.,TRBJ1-6,TGTGCCAGCAGCTCCCCCTCTGATTCACCCCTCCACTTT,CASSSPSDSPLHF
.,TRBV5-4,TRBD1,TRBJ1-1,TGTGCCAGCAGCTTGGAAGGGGGCGGCACTGAAGCTTTCTTT,CASSLEGGGTEAFF
.,TRBV24-1,TRBD1,TRBJ2-2,TGTGCCACCAGTGGGACAGGTTTCACCGGGGAGCTGTTTTTT,CATSGTGFTGELFF
once,TRBV27,TRBD1,TRBJ1-2,TGTGCCAGCAGTTTAACAGGGGGATTATATGGCTACACCTTC,CASSLTGGLYGYTF
.,TRBV5-6,.,TRBJ1-2,TGTGCCAGCAGCCCGGGGGATTATGGCTACACCTTC,CASSPGDYGYTF
.,TRBV5-4,.,TRBJ2-1,TGTGCCAGCAGCTTGGAGGCAGTTTACAATGAGCAGTTCTTC,CASSLEAVYNEQFF
.,TRBV2,.,TRBJ1-2,TGTGCCAGTAGTACCAGGGCGGATCCTTATGGCTACACCTTC,CASSTRADPYGYTF
.,TRBV3-1/TRBV3-2,.,TRBJ2-1,TGTGCCAGCCGCGGGACGTACTACAATGAGCAGTTCTTC,CASRGTYYNEQFF
.,TRBV19,.,TRBJ1-3,TGTGCCAGTATGCGGGGGAAAGGAAACACCATATATTTT,CASMRGKGNTIYF
.,TRBV6-4,.,TRBJ2-1,TGTGCCAGCAGTGCCGGGACTCTGGGTTCTGGGGGGCAGTTCTTC,CASSAGTLGSGGQFF
.,TRBV2,.,TRBJ1-1,TGTGCCAGCATCGGGGGACCCACTGAAGCTTTCTTT,CASIGGPTEAFF
.,TRBV12-3/TRBV12-4,.,TRBJ2-7,TGTGCCAGCAGTTTGACGGCGTGGGGCGAGCAGTACTTC,CASSLTAWGEQYF
once,TRBV28,.,TRBJ1-1,TGTGCCGCCGGCGGGGGGAACACTGAAGCTTTCTTT,CAAGGGNTEAFF
.,TRBV27,TRBD2,TRBJ2-1,TGTGCCGCAAGGACTAGCGGGAGGGTCGACTACAATGAGCAGTTCTTC,CAARTSGRVDYNEQFF
.,TRBV6-4,.,TRBJ1-5,TGTGCCAGAACAATCCGGGATGGGCAGCTTAATCAGCCCCAGCATTTT,CARTIRDGQLNQPQHF
.,TRBV18,.,TRBJ2-5,TGTGCCAGCTCACAGGGGGTAGAAGAGACCCAGTACTTC,CASSQGVEETQYF
.,TRBV18,.,TRBJ2-1,TGTGCCAGCTCCCTAGACCGCAGAGTCAATGAGCAGTTCTTC,CASSLDRRVNEQFF
.,TRBV12-3/TRBV12-4,.,TRBJ1-1,TGTGCCAGCAGCTTGGGCACTGAAGCTTTCTTT,CASSLGTEAFF
.,TRBV5-1,.,TRBJ2-1,TGCGCCACCCGCGAGGGCGGGACCCACTACAATGAGCAGTTCTTC,CATREGGTHYNEQFF
.,TRBV27,.,TRBJ1-2,TGTGCCAGCAGTCGGGGGACTCCCGGTAACTATGGCTACACCTTC,CASSRGTPGNYGYTF
.,TRBV2,TRBD2,TRBJ2-1,TGTGCCAGCAGTGAAGCCCCGGGAGGGCCTAGGAGTGAGCAGTTCTTC,CASSEAPGGPRSEQFF
.,TRBV28,.,TRBJ2-1,TGTGCCAGCAGTTTCGAACTCGGCACCTACAATGAGCAGTTCTTC,CASSFELGTYNEQFF
.,TRBV7-2,.,TRBJ1-1,TGTGCCAGCAGCACCACCCAGGAGAACACTGAAGCTTTCTTT,CASSTTQENTEAFF
once,TRBV19,.,TRBJ2-1,TGTGCCAGTAGTAAAGGACGGCTCAATGAGCAGTTCTTC,CASSKGRLNEQFF
.,TRBV27,.,TRBJ1-1,TGTGCCAGCAGTTTAGTCGCAGGCCTATACCTGAACACTGAAGCTTTCTTT,CASSLVAGLYLNTEAFF
.,TRBV5-1,.,TRBJ1-6,TGCGCCAGCAGCTTGGCCGGACAGCCCTCCTATAATTCACCCCTCCACTTT,CASSLAGQPSYNSPLHF
.,TRBV6-2/TRBV6-3,TRBD1,TRBJ2-1,TGTGCCAGCAGTTTCGGGGACAGCTCCTACAATGAGCAGTTCTTC,CASSFGDSSYNEQFF
once,TRBV5-5,.,TRBJ2-7,TGTGCCAGCAGCTTTTTAGGGGGAAGCTCCTACGAGCAGTACTTC,CASSFLGGSSYEQYF
once,TRBV24-1,.,TRBJ1-5,TGTGCCACCAGTGATTTAGTTGGCCAGCCCCAGCATTTT,CATSDLVGQPQHF